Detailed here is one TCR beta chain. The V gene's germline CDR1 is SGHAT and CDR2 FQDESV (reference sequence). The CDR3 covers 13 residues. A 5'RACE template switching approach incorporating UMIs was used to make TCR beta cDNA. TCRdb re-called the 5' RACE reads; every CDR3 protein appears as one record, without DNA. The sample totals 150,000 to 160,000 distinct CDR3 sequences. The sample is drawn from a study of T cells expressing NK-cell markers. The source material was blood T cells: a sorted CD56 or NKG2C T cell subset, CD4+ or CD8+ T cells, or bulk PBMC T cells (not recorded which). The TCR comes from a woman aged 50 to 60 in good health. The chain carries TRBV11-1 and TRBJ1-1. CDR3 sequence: CASSPQTNTEAFF.